The 22 T cell receptor beta chains reported below all come from one sample, sequenced in a study of cytomegalovirus exposure and HLA in healthy donors. 13 Jbeta primers and 60 Vbeta primers were used for the PCR. Here immunoSEQ multiplex PCR was the method, and the copy in TCRdb shows in-frame clones only, minus some. The profile shows about 100,000 clones, 70% to 85% of them singletons. What was sequenced was PBMCs. These receptors originate from a woman in her thirties or forties in good health and CMV-seronegative.

This chain connects TRBV7-8 to TRBJ1-6, with D maybe TRBD1 (6 bases). The V and J ends lost 3 bases and 9 bases respectively, with 9 bases between them. This CDR3 is 13 amino acids long. CDR1 is SGHVS and CDR2 is FQNEAQ in the germline V gene. The CDR3, as DNA: TGTGCCAGCAGCTTCACAGGGACTTCACCCCTCCACTTT. Translation gives CASSFTGTSPLHF.

The V gene is TRBV11-3, the J gene TRBJ1-1; D ambiguous. Germline V lookup: CDR1 SGHNT, CDR2 YENEEA. V dropped 5 bases and J dropped 1 base, with 8 bases sitting between them. The CDR3 totals 13 residues. The CDR3 DNA sequence: TGTGCCAGCAGCATAAACAGGAACACTGAAGCTTTCTTT. It specifies CASSINRNTEAFF.

This clone was seen more than once but under ten times. The chain couples TRBV2 to TRBJ2-3; TRBD2 is a possible D gene (7 bases). This CDR3 has 15 residues. Germline lookup yields CDR1 SNHLY and CDR2 FYNNEI. With 11 bases removed from V and 2 bases from J, the gap between germline ends came to 20 bases. The CDR3 loop reads CAGGGGTDSTDTQYF. Here the CDR3 DNA reads TGTGCCGGGGGAGGGGGGACGGATTCCACAGATACGCAGTATTTT.

The chain couples TRBV27 to TRBJ2-5; 8 positions match TRBD1. CDR3 length: 17 residues. CDR1 is MNHEY, CDR2 SMNVEV, per germline (reference sequence). V shed 5 bases and J 4 bases; nucleotides not matched to a gene: 15. For the CDR3, the DNA is TGTGCCAGCAGTCCACTCCCCGTGACAGGGGACGTAGAGACCCAGTACTTC. Translation gives CASSPLPVTGDVETQYF.

The CDR3 DNA is TGTGCCAGCAGCGGCAGTCCGGGACTAGCGGGGCACACAGGGACCCAGTACTTC. This translates into CASSGSPGLAGHTGTQYF. The chain uses TRBV9 and TRBJ2-5; TRBD2 matches 13 bases. Germline V gene sequence: CDR1 SGDLS, CDR2 YYNGEE. The CDR3 covers 18 residues. Trimming cost V 3 bases and J 7 bases; bases outside gene matches: 15.

This chain uses TRBV21-1 with TRBJ1-1; the table gives TRBD1 as D, unverified against the DNA. TRBV21-1 is given as a pseudogene. This CDR3 is 13 amino acids long. Here the CDR3 reads CASSTATGGSAFF. CDR3 bases: TGTGCCAGCAGCACAGCGACAGGGGGTAGTGCTTTCTTT.

The V call is TRBV7-9, the J call TRBJ1-4; D possibly corresponds to TRBD1 (6 bases). The germline V gene has CDR1 SEHNR and CDR2 FQNEAQ (reference sequence). CDR3 length: 15 amino acids. The V end was cut by 3 bases, the J end by 7 bases, with 15 bases between. CDR3 in amino acids: CASSFLGQLVEKLFF. The CDR3 DNA reads as TGTGCCAGCAGCTTCCTCGGACAGTTAGTTGAAAAACTGTTTTTT.

This sequence joins TRBV9 and TRBJ2-1; 7 nucleotides line up with TRBD2. Germline V gene sequence: CDR1 SGDLS, CDR2 YYNGEE. The CDR3 spans 14 residues. V was clipped by 0 bases and J by 9 bases; unmatched bases: 6. CDR3 sequence reads: CASSVAGGSGEQFF. DNA for the CDR3: TGTGCCAGCAGCGTAGCGGGGGGATCAGGTGAGCAGTTCTTC.

The sample holds one count of this clone. For the CDR3, the DNA is TGTGCCAGCAGCTTGCCGCCGGGTATGAACACTGAAGCTTTCTTT. Translated, it gives CASSLPPGMNTEAFF. The chain links TRBV11-2 to TRBJ1-1; D gene ambiguous. The CDR3 totals 15 residues. Trimming stripped 3 bases from V and 0 bases from J, with 11 bases between. The V gene's germline CDR1 is SGHAT and CDR2 FQNNGV.

The chain uses TRBV6-1 and TRBJ1-1; possible D gene TRBD1, 6 bases. The germline V gene has CDR1 MNHNS and CDR2 SASEGT. V lost 5 bases and J lost 1, with 8 bases in between. The CDR3 spans 13 residues. The CDR3 spells CASSWTENTEAFF. The CDR3 nucleotides are TGTGCCAGCAGTTGGACAGAGAACACTGAAGCTTTCTTT.

The rearrangement uses TRBV4-3 and TRBJ2-7; TRBD1 might be the D (5 bases). Germline loops: CDR1 LGHNA, CDR2 YSLEER. V was cut by 0 bases and J by 3 bases, with 12 bases left in between. The CDR3 extends over 15 amino acids. CDR3 amino acids: CASSQDRQGYYEQYF. The CDR3 DNA reads as TGCGCCAGCAGCCAAGATAGGCAGGGATACTACGAGCAGTACTTC.

The chain uses TRBV2 and TRBJ1-1, with TRBD1 as a possible D gene (6 bases). Germline V lookup: CDR1 SNHLY, CDR2 FYNNEI. V was cut by 5 bases and J by 4 bases, with 14 bases left in between. The CDR3 sequence is 14 residues long. The CDR3 sequence is CASSPNARGTEAFF. The DNA of the CDR3 is TGTGCCAGCAGTCCTAACGCCAGGGGCACTGAAGCTTTCTTT.

The rearrangement uses TRBV28 and TRBJ1-3, with 9 bases identical to TRBD1. The CDR3 is made up of 17 amino acids. The germline gives CDR1 MDHEN, CDR2 SYDVKM. The J segment lost 4 bases and the V segment lost 6 bases, leaving 13 bases of the junction unmatched. The CDR3 nucleotides are TGTGCCAGCAGCTTCATGCCGGGACAGGGCCCCGGAAACACCATATATTTT. The encoded protein is CASSFMPGQGPGNTIYF.

This chain connects TRBV6-5 to TRBJ2-5, with TRBD1 matching 10 bases. The end of the DNA aligns better with TRBJ2-7, so the J call may be wrong. The CDR3 runs to 15 residues. Germline CDR1 and CDR2: MNHEY and SVGAGI. The CDR3 DNA is TGTGCCAGCAGTTACTGGGGACAGGGGACCTACGAGCAGTACTTC. It is translated as CASSYWGQGTYEQYF.

CDR3 coding DNA: TGTGCCAGCAGCAGGACCTTCGGGGGGGCGATCGTAGAGACCCAGTACTTC. Encoded protein: CASSRTFGGAIVETQYF. This chain joins TRBV5-6 and TRBJ2-5; 8 bases fit TRBD2. CDR3 length: 17 amino acids. V lost 4 bases and J lost 4; bases outside the gene matches: 15. Germline loops: CDR1 SGHDT, CDR2 YYEEEE.

The V call is TRBV4-3, the J call TRBJ1-1; the D gene is possibly TRBD1 (6 bases). The germline V gene has CDR1 LGHNA and CDR2 YSLEER. CDR3 length: 15 amino acids. V dropped 1 base and J dropped 3 bases, with 12 bases sitting between them. The CDR3 DNA follows: TGCGCCAGCAGCCAAGTAGAGGGGGTCTACACTGAAGCTTTCTTT. It yields the protein CASSQVEGVYTEAFF.

The chain employs TRBV10-3 and TRBJ1-2, with D uncertain. CDR3 length: 13 amino acids. Germline V gene lookup returns CDR1 ENHRY and CDR2 SYGVKD. V lost 0 bases to trimming and J lost 7 bases, with 9 bases between them. The DNA of the CDR3 is TGTGCCATCAGTGAGTCGAGGGCGTCTGGCTACACCTTC. Translating gives CAISESRASGYTF.

The rearrangement joins TRBV7-2 to TRBJ1-5; 11 bases agree with TRBD1. In germline, CDR1 is SGHTA, CDR2 FQGNSA. This CDR3 has 17 amino acids. Trimming at V came to 0 bases and at J to 5 bases, leaving 6 bases not matched to a gene. The DNA for the CDR3 is TGTGCCAGCAGCTTAGCGGGGGACAGGGGGACGGATCAGCCCCAGCATTTT. Encoded protein: CASSLAGDRGTDQPQHF.

This sequence joins TRBV7-2 and TRBJ2-5; the D gene is possibly TRBD2 (7 bases). The CDR3 extends over 15 amino acids. CDR1 is SGHTA, CDR2 FQGNSA, per germline. Trimming pared 1 base from V and 3 bases from J, leaving 12 bases between. CDR3 protein: CASSLGGGREETQYF. As DNA, the CDR3 is TGTGCCAGCAGCTTAGGGGGGGGGCGGGAAGAGACCCAGTACTTC.

J is TRBJ1-1 and V is TRBV10-3; TRBD1 might be the D (6 bases). Germline V CDR1 and CDR2: ENHRY, SYGVKD. V was clipped by 5 bases and J by 4 bases, with 17 bases between them. The CDR3 is made up of 15 amino acids. This CDR3 is CAISKGQGALTEAFF. CDR3 bases: TGTGCCATCAGTAAGGGACAAGGAGCTCTCACTGAAGCTTTCTTT.

This clone showed up just a few times. The CDR3 DNA sequence: TGCGCCAGCAGCTGGGGGGGAGGGGATGAGCAGTTCTTC. The encoded protein is CASSWGGGDEQFF. The chain joins TRBV5-1 to TRBJ2-1; TRBD2 matches at 7 bases. J gave up 8 bases and V 3 bases, and 5 bases lay outside the gene matches. CDR3 size: 13 residues. Germline values: CDR1 SGHRS, CDR2 YFSETQ. Based on the CDR3 plus reference TRBV5-1 and TRBJ2-1, the full variable domain is KAGVTQTPRYLIKTRGQQVTLSCSPISGHRSVSWYQQTPGQGLQFLFEYFSETQRNKGNFPGRFSGRQFSNSRSEMNVSTLELGDSALYLCASSWGGGDEQFFGPGTRLTVL.

This chain uses TRBV10-1 with TRBJ2-7, with D unresolved. This CDR3 has 16 amino acids. Trimming left V 3 bases short and J 0 bases short, with 15 bases between. Germline lookup yields CDR1 WNHNN and CDR2 SYGVQD (reference sequence). The CDR3 DNA is TGCGCCAGCAGTGACCTTCCGGGTCTCAGCTCCTACGAGCAGTACTTC. Protein sequence: CASSDLPGLSSYEQYF.